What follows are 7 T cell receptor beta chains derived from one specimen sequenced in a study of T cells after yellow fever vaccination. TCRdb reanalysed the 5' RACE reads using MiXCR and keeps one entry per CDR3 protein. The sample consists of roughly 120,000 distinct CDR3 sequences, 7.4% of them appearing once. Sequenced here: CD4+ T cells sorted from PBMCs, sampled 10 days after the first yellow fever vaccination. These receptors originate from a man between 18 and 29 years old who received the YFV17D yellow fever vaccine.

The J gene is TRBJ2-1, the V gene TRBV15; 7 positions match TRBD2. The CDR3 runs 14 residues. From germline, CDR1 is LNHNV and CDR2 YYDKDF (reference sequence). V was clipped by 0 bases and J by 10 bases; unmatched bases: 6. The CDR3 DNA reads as TGTGCCACCAGCAGAGATCGGGGGGTTGGCGAGCAGTTCTTC. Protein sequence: CATSRDRGVGEQFF.

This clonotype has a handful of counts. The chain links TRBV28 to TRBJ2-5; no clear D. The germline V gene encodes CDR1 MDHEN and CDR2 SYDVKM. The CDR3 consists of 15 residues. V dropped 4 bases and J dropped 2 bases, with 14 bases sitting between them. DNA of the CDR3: TGTGCCAGCAGTTCCTATCAACCGGCGCAAGAGACCCAGTACTTC. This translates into CASSSYQPAQETQYF.

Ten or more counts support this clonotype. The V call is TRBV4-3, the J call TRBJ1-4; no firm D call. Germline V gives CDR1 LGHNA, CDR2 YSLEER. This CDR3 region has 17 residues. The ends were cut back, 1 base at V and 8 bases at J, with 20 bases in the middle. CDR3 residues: CASSQGAAPGLAEKLFF. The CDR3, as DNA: TGCGCCAGCAGCCAAGGGGCAGCCCCAGGCTTGGCCGAAAAACTGTTTTTT.

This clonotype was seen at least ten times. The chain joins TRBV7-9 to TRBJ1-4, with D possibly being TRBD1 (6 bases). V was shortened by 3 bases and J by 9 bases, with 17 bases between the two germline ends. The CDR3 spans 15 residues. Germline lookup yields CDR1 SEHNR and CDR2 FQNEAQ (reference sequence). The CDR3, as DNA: TGTGCCAGCAGCTTGGGCCCAACCGGGACACAAAAACTGTTTTTT. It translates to CASSLGPTGTQKLFF.

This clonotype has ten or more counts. The CDR3 region has the DNA TGTGCCAGCAGTTCCCAGCGGGGGGCCGGGATCGGGGAGCTGTTTTTT. Amino acid sequence: CASSSQRGAGIGELFF. This chain links TRBV6-5 with TRBJ2-2; 9 nucleotides line up with TRBD2. The trim removed 4 bases at V and 7 bases at J, leaving 10 bases unmatched. The germline CDR1 and CDR2 sequences are MNHEY and SVGAGI. The CDR3 loop spans 16 amino acids.

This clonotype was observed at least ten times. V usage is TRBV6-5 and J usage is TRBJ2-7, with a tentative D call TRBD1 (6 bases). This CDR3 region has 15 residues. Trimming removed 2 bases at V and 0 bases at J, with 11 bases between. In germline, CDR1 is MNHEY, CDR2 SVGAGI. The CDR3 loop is CASSYGTKSSYEQYF. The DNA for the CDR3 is TGTGCCAGCAGTTACGGGACAAAGAGCTCCTACGAGCAGTACTTC.

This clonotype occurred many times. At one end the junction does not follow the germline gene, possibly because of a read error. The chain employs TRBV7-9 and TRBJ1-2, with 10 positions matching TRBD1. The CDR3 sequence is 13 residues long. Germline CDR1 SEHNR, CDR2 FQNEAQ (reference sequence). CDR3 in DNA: TGTGCCAGCAGCTTAGCGACAGGGGGCGGCTGCACCTTC. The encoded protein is CASSLATGGGCTF.